What follows are 29 T cell receptor beta chains derived from one specimen sequenced in a study of shared clonotypes between healthy human individuals (dated by TCRdb to 2018 to 2021). For the CD8 naive samples, CD45RO-negative cells were positively selected for CCR7, yielding a CD45RA+CCR7+ population from which TemRA cells were excluded. Libraries were made using the immunoSEQ multiplex PCR assay. TCRdb obtained this table from immuneACCESS and retained in-frame rearrangements with V and J assigned. These tables miss some clones; where compared with another copy, unresolved V genes account for less than half of the shortfall, and the remainder is unexplained. Counted in this sample were 1.5 million to 2.5 million clones; approximately 95% of them appeared once. Around 1.2% of the sample rests with the top ten. Input material: naive CD8+ T cells sorted from blood. This specimen's cell subset or site label, interpreted: CD45RA+CCR7+. These receptors came from a man aged 18-30 years in good health.

The V and J genes are TRBV7-8 and TRBJ1-2; D call uncertain. CDR1 SGHVS and CDR2 FQNEAQ come from the germline V gene. The CDR3 loop spans 15 amino acids. V dropped 5 bases and J dropped 4 bases, with 17 bases sitting between them. Here the CDR3 reads CASSVSREGLYGYTF. DNA for the CDR3: TGTGCCAGCAGCGTTAGCCGGGAGGGCCTCTATGGCTACACCTTC.

The CDR3 region is CASSSSITSGLAKNIQYF. The CDR3 DNA reads as TGTGCCAGCAGCTCCTCAATTACTAGCGGCCTAGCCAAAAACATTCAGTACTTC. The chain joins TRBV13 to TRBJ2-4; 8 nucleotides line up with TRBD2. CDR3 length: 18 residues. Trimming at V came to 4 bases and at J to 0 bases, leaving 11 bases not matched to a gene. The germline V gene has CDR1 PRHDT and CDR2 FYEKMQ (reference sequence).

The gene calls are TRBV5-1 and TRBJ2-1; 9 bases are a match to TRBD2. This CDR3 has 16 residues. Germline CDR1 is SGHRS and CDR2 is YFSETQ. J lost 3 bases, V lost 3 bases, and 7 bases had no gene match. This chain's CDR3 is CASSWNSGRFYNEQFF. The CDR3 bases are TGCGCCAGCAGCTGGAACAGCGGGAGGTTCTACAATGAGCAGTTCTTC.

J is TRBJ2-5 and V is TRBV30, with D possibly TRBD2 on 7 matching bases. This CDR3 has 15 residues. Germline CDR1 and CDR2: GTSNPN and SVGIG (reference sequence). V shed 0 bases and J shed 1 base, with 12 bases lying between them. The CDR3 loop is CAWSVGGGLQETQYF. CDR3 coding DNA: TGTGCCTGGAGTGTAGGGGGGGGGCTCCAAGAGACCCAGTACTTC.

V and J are TRBV29-1 and TRBJ2-5; D is unresolved. The CDR3 is 14 residues long. Trimming cost V 5 bases and J 4 bases, with 17 bases left between them. CDR1 SQVTM and CDR2 ANQGSEA come from the germline V gene. The CDR3 reads CSVLYPLQRETQYF. Here the CDR3 DNA reads TGCAGCGTTCTGTACCCCCTCCAACGAGAGACCCAGTACTTC.

The rearrangement links TRBV30 to TRBJ1-2; D remains unclear. Germline V CDR1 and CDR2: GTSNPN, SVGIG (reference sequence). This CDR3 spans 13 amino acids. Trimming pared 6 bases from V and 8 bases from J, leaving 19 bases between. This CDR3 reads CACLVGSSRGYTF. The DNA for the CDR3 is TGTGCCTGCCTTGTGGGCTCCTCGCGGGGCTACACCTTC. The full variable domain, rest sourced from reference TRBV30 and TRBJ1-2, is SQTIHQWPATLVQPVGSPLSLECTVEGTSNPNLYWYRQAAGRGLQLLFYSVGIGQISSEVPQNLSASRPQDRQFILSSKKLLLSDSGFYLCACLVGSSRGYTFGSGTRLTVV.

The chain joins TRBV4-1 to TRBJ2-7; no definite D call. CDR1 and CDR2 from the germline V gene are MGHRA and YSYEKL. The germline V and J ends were trimmed by 1 base and 0 bases, with 13 bases remaining between them. The CDR3 is made up of 16 amino acids. This CDR3 is CASSQAYPDPSYEQYF. The CDR3 DNA reads as TGCGCCAGCAGCCAAGCATACCCGGATCCCTCCTACGAGCAGTACTTC.

The chain carries TRBV2 and TRBJ2-7; 11 bases match TRBD2. Germline CDR1 is SNHLY and CDR2 is FYNNEI. The CDR3 runs to 15 residues. V lost 2 bases to trimming and J lost 4 bases; unmatched junction nucleotides: 4. The CDR3 loop is CASSEQGLADYEQYF. DNA for the CDR3: TGTGCCAGCAGTGAACAGGGACTAGCGGATTACGAGCAGTACTTC.

This chain joins TRBV19 and TRBJ1-4, with TRBD1 as a possible D gene (5 bases). Germline CDR1 is LNHDA and CDR2 is SQIVND (reference sequence). This CDR3 comprises 17 residues. Trimming took off 5 bases at V and 0 bases at J, with 16 bases between the two ends. DNA for the CDR3: TGTGCCAGTAGTTCTACGTATGAGGGGACAACTAATGAAAAACTGTTTTTT. This sequence encodes CASSSTYEGTTNEKLFF.

This chain links TRBV7-9 with TRBJ2-2, with D possibly being TRBD1 (6 bases). Trimming shortened V by 5 bases and J by 8 bases, and 15 bases separated the two germline ends. The CDR3 extends over 14 amino acids. Germline CDR1 and CDR2: SEHNR and FQNEAQ (reference sequence). The CDR3 spells CASSPPTGLGELFF. CDR3 DNA: TGTGCCAGCAGCCCCCCTACAGGGTTGGGGGAGCTGTTTTTT.

The CDR3 DNA reads TGTGCCAGCAGCTTAGGCACTGCGCAGCCCCAGCATTTT. This translates into CASSLGTAQPQHF. The J gene is TRBJ1-5, the V gene TRBV7-8; no firm D call. Germline CDR1 and CDR2: SGHVS and FQNEAQ. Trimming pared 1 base from V and 7 bases from J, leaving 8 bases between. CDR3 length: 13 residues.

The rearrangement uses TRBV27 and TRBJ2-1; 9 nucleotides align to TRBD1. The CDR3 totals 14 residues. The germline CDR1 and CDR2 sequences are MNHEY and SMNVEV (reference sequence). The junction had 10 bases not matched to a gene; V was cut back by 8 bases and J by 8 bases. CDR3: CASATGGAIYEQFF. DNA of the CDR3: TGTGCCAGCGCCACAGGGGGCGCAATTTATGAGCAGTTCTTC.

The chain uses TRBV4-1 and TRBJ2-2; 14 nucleotides line up with TRBD2. CDR1 MGHRA and CDR2 YSYEKL come from the germline V gene. V lost 0 bases, J lost 8 bases, and 5 bases stayed unmatched. The CDR3 loop spans 17 amino acids. In DNA form, the CDR3 reads TGCGCCAGCAGCCAAGATCGACTAGCGGGGGGGCTAGGGGAGCTGTTTTTT. As protein: CASSQDRLAGGLGELFF.

This rearrangement joins TRBV10-2 to TRBJ2-5, with 7 bases fitting TRBD2. Germline V gene sequence: CDR1 WSHSY, CDR2 SAAADI. J gave up 2 bases and V 10 bases, and 10 bases lay outside the gene matches. The CDR3 contains 14 residues. CDR3 protein: CATSPLADQETQYF. In DNA form, the CDR3 reads TGCGCCACTTCTCCGCTAGCGGATCAAGAGACCCAGTACTTC.

This clone appeared once. The chain couples TRBV2 to TRBJ2-3; tentatively, D is TRBD2 (5 bases). V dropped 11 bases and J dropped 2 bases, with 20 bases sitting between them. This CDR3 contains 15 residues. Per germline, CDR1 SNHLY and CDR2 FYNNEI. The CDR3 region is CADRYQAADTDTQYF. In nucleotides, the CDR3 is TGTGCCGACCGCTACCAGGCAGCGGACACAGATACGCAGTATTTT.

The chain recombines TRBV9 with TRBJ2-3; TRBD2 agrees at 7 bases. Per germline, CDR1 SGDLS and CDR2 YYNGEE. There are 15 residues in the CDR3. Losses at the gene ends were 4 bases for V and 3 bases for J; bases not matched to a gene: 8. The DNA of the CDR3 is TGTGCCAGCAGCTATCGGGACTATGGTACAGATACGCAGTATTTT. Translated: CASSYRDYGTDTQYF. Together with reference TRBV9 and TRBJ2-3, the CDR3 gives the full variable domain: DSGVTQTPKHLITATGQRVTLRCSPRSGDLSVYWYQQSLDQGLQFLIQYYNGEERAKGNILERFSAQQFPDLHSELNLSSLELGDSALYFCASSYRDYGTDTQYFGPGTRLTVL.

This clone was recorded only once. Within the sample, other DNA sequences also encode this same CDR3. The chain is built from TRBV4-1 and TRBJ2-1, with 12 bases matching TRBD1. This CDR3 is 15 amino acids long. Germline assignment: CDR1 MGHRA and CDR2 YSYEKL. Germline trimming cut 0 bases from V and 8 bases from J; bases unmatched to any gene: 2. In DNA, the CDR3 is TGCGCCAGCAGCCAAGACGGGACAGGGGGCGATGAGCAGTTCTTC. Translated, it gives CASSQDGTGGDEQFF.

The chain employs TRBV5-4 and TRBJ2-7; D unclear. The CDR3 runs to 15 residues. CDR1 and CDR2 (germline): SGHNT, YYREEE (reference sequence). Trimming cost V 4 bases and J 2 bases, with 16 bases left between them. The CDR3 DNA is TGTGCCAGCAGCCATGCCCCGGACCCCACCTACGAGCAGTACTTC. Amino acid sequence: CASSHAPDPTYEQYF.

CDR3 sequence (DNA): TGCGCCAGCAGCCAGATGGCGCAGGGTAACGACGAGCAGTACTTC. It yields the protein CASSQMAQGNDEQYF. This chain links TRBV4-3 with TRBJ2-7; a weak D match, TRBD1 (5 bases). Trimming stripped 3 bases from V and 5 bases from J, with 17 bases between. Germline V gene lookup returns CDR1 LGHNA and CDR2 YSLEER. This CDR3 is built from 15 residues.

In its sample, this clone was seen once. The CDR3: CATSRASYNEQFF. CDR3 nucleotides: TGTGCCACCAGCAGGGCTAGTTACAATGAGCAGTTCTTC. This chain uses TRBV15 with TRBJ2-1; no clear D. This CDR3 region has 13 residues. V lost 3 bases, J lost 4 bases, and 7 bases lay in between. Looked up from germline, CDR1 is LNHNV and CDR2 is YYDKDF (reference sequence).

V and J are TRBV29-1 and TRBJ2-7; D tentatively fits TRBD1 or TRBD2 (5 bases each). Looked up from germline, CDR1 is SQVTM and CDR2 is ANQGSEA. This CDR3 region has 13 residues. Trimming removed 3 bases at V and 2 bases at J, with 11 bases between. CDR3 DNA sequence: TGCAGCGTTGAGGGCAGGGAGACCTACGAGCAGTACTTC. This encodes CSVEGRETYEQYF.

The V and J genes are TRBV7-9 and TRBJ2-7; 11 bases map to TRBD2. Germline loops: CDR1 SEHNR, CDR2 FQNEAQ (reference sequence). This CDR3 is 17 amino acids long. V lost 1 base to trimming and J lost 3 bases; unmatched junction nucleotides: 8. CDR3 in amino acids: CASSLVPTGTSGYEQYF. As DNA, the CDR3 is TGTGCCAGCAGCTTAGTTCCTACCGGGACTAGCGGCTACGAGCAGTACTTC.

The chain recombines TRBV6-5 with TRBJ1-3; D is ambiguous. V lost 8 bases and J lost 0, with 8 bases in between. CDR1 and CDR2 from the germline V gene are MNHEY and SVGAGI. This CDR3 spans 13 amino acids. The CDR3 DNA reads as TGTGCCAGCTTTGGCCTCTCTGGAAACACCATATATTTT. It encodes CASFGLSGNTIYF.

Worth noting for this clone: The sample has other DNA sequences that encode this CDR3 too. The V and J genes are TRBV7-9 and TRBJ2-7, with a tentative D call TRBD1 (5 bases). Per the germline V gene, CDR1 is SEHNR and CDR2 is FQNEAQ (reference sequence). The CDR3 spans 14 residues. V lost 6 bases to trimming and J lost 0 bases, with 12 bases between them. The CDR3 sequence is CASSSWGSSYEQYF. In DNA form, the CDR3 reads TGTGCCAGCAGTTCGTGGGGCAGCTCCTACGAGCAGTACTTC.

DNA for the CDR3: TGTGCCAGCAGCGTAGCTCTAGGGCATGGCTACACCTTC. Encoded protein: CASSVALGHGYTF. The J gene is TRBJ1-2, the V gene TRBV9, with unresolved D. CDR1 and CDR2 (germline): SGDLS, YYNGEE. CDR3 length: 13 residues. Deletions cut 0 bases from V and 6 bases from J, with 9 bases between.

The rearrangement uses TRBV6-1 and TRBJ1-1; 7 bases align to TRBD1. Looked up from germline, CDR1 is MNHNS and CDR2 is SASEGT. CDR3 length: 14 residues. The V gene end was trimmed by 2 bases and the J gene end by 7 bases; junction bases not matched to a gene: 7. CDR3 nucleotides: TGTGCCAGCAGTGAACTAGGGACAGCCTTTGAAGCTTTCTTT. Its translation: CASSELGTAFEAFF.

This clone appeared a single time. The chain employs TRBV28 and TRBJ1-6; D remains ambiguous. V was trimmed by 10 bases and J by 8 bases, leaving 15 bases between them. The CDR3 runs 13 residues. The germline V gene encodes CDR1 MDHEN and CDR2 SYDVKM. CDR3 loop: CATEYENYSPLHF. The DNA of the CDR3 is TGTGCCACCGAATACGAAAACTATTCACCCCTCCACTTT.

This rearrangement joins TRBV11-3 to TRBJ2-3, with D perhaps TRBD2 (6 bases). CDR3 length: 19 amino acids. Germline V gene lookup returns CDR1 SGHNT and CDR2 YENEEA. V shed 4 bases and J shed 0 bases, with 23 bases lying between them. This CDR3 reads CASSSQLAENSLSTDTQYF. The DNA of the CDR3 is TGTGCCAGCAGCTCCCAATTAGCGGAGAATTCGCTTAGCACAGATACGCAGTATTTT.

V and J are TRBV7-2 and TRBJ1-6; 8 bases are shared with TRBD1. The CDR3 loop spans 14 amino acids. The germline V gene has CDR1 SGHTA and CDR2 FQGNSA. Trimming took 3 bases from V and 10 from J; bases not matched to a gene: 5. The CDR3, as DNA: TGTGCCAGCAGCTTCTCAGGGGGCGGATCACCCCTCCACTTT. Protein: CASSFSGGGSPLHF. The full variable domain, with the rest looked up from reference TRBV7-2 and TRBJ1-6, is GAGVSQSPSNKVTEKGKDVELRCDPISGHTALYWYRQSLGQGLEFLIYFQGNSAPDKSGLPSDRFSAERTGGSVSTLTIQRTQQEDSAVYLCASSFSGGGSPLHFGNGTRLTVT.